This TCR beta chain was profiled in a study of blood T cell repertoires in COVID-19 (TCRdb year 2020). Concerning the study at large: Collaborator samples came from the United States, Italy and Spain and covered acute and convalescent phases of COVID-19. HLA class I and class II types, where available, came from metadata supplied by the sample provider rather than from assay-based typing. The material from the prospective study consisted of cDNA or gDNA derived from T cells, B-cell-depleted T cells, or PBMCs. A freely available public database, intended as a resource for researchers studying the immune response to SARS-CoV-2, is where the repertoires were released. Samples came from the ongoing ImmuneRACE study (first 160 participants) plus 1,254 subjects from 6 global collaborators. The sample metadata nearly always contained a de-identified subject ID, COVID-19 status, age in years and sex. Subjects who had been exposed to COVID-19, were actively infected with it, or had recovered from it provided the deeply sampled blood TCRbeta repertoires that made up the dataset. Study-level results and caveats: The quantity of clinical and demographic metadata differed by source and by participant and was supplied without curation.

About this clone itself: Its cognate antigen has yet to be identified. No much larger clone exists at a distance of one base, and base qualities are not known.

Participants in the prospective study were aged roughly 18 to 100 years, lived in some 24 United States geographic areas, and enrolled through a virtual design. In the prospective study, participants were assigned to cohorts based on the clinical history participants reported in a screening survey and a study questionnaire. Mobile phlebotomists in the prospective study collected whole blood, serum and a nasopharyngeal or oropharyngeal swab from every participant. Over a 2-month period, participants in the prospective study had the option of providing additional blood draws and questionnaires. Before DNA extraction, prospective study blood samples were shipped either frozen or at room temperature. TCRbeta CDR3 regions were amplified from genomic DNA by means of the immunoSEQ Assay, a bias-controlled multiplex PCR. On the study's bioinformatics: The number of nucleated cells in each sample was estimated from the amplification of reference gene primers within the assay. Sequence reads were collapsed and filtered to measure the absolute abundance of every unique TCRbeta CDR3 rearrangement. For each sample, productive Simpson clonality was calculated by taking the square root of Simpson's diversity index across productive rearrangements. Sourced from immuneACCESS, this table was stored by TCRdb with only in-frame sequences that have V and J called. A share of the clones is absent; for the studies checked, an unresolved V gene accounts for under half, and the remainder has no known explanation. From that table come the V and J calls and clone size; the DNA was used to work out D and trimming. The sample contains some 200,000 clones, around 86% of them found a single time. The top ten hold 3% to 4.5% of the sample.

Between the V and J ends, shortened by 5 bases and 8 bases respectively, the junction contains 15 bases. The germline V gene supplies CDR1 SGHVS and CDR2 FQNEAQ. The CDR3 has 13 amino acids, counting the end cysteine and phenylalanine. CDR3 DNA is the only sequence kept; it has 39 bases, read in frame from the first base. The chain joins TRBV7-8 to TRBJ1-2; matching of 5 bases hints at TRBD1 as the D gene. Sequencing was performed on PBMCs or T cells enriched from blood (not recorded which). This clonotype originated in a woman between 35 and 50 years old with acute COVID-19. Read as DNA, the sequence is TGTGCCAGCAGCCGAGGCGGGACCGGGGGCTACACCTTC. It translates as CASSRGGTGGYTF.